This entry lists 27 T cell receptor beta chains sequenced from one sample in a study of CD4 T cells in relation to SARS-CoV-2 and coronaviruses (dated by TCRdb to the early 2020s). CD4+ T cells from unexposed donors were collected before the COVID-19 pandemic (2011-2018). Receptor amplification or capture employed the immunoSEQ multiplex PCR assay. In its TCRdb copy, this immuneACCESS table keeps in-frame sequences only and misses some clones. Where compared with another copy, unresolved V genes explain less than half of these, and the others have no known cause. The sample data list about 59,000 clones, and 70% to 90% of these were observed just once. Together, the top ten hold about 1.4% of the sample. Sequenced material: memory CD4+ T cells from PBMCs. Reading the label with the study, this specimen's cell subset or site is: memory (non-naive) CD4+ T cells. The origin of the receptors is a human donor in good health.

This clone was found a few times. The chain couples TRBV5-1 to TRBJ1-1; possibly TRBD1 for D (5 bases). CDR1 is SGHRS, CDR2 YFSETQ, per germline. This CDR3 has 15 amino acids. Deletions cut 1 base from V and 5 bases from J, with 15 bases between. DNA of the CDR3: TGCGCCAGCAGCTTGACCGGGGGTTCAGGGACTGAAGCTTTCTTT. This encodes CASSLTGGSGTEAFF.

J is TRBJ2-2 and V is TRBV2; D unresolved. The germline CDR1 and CDR2 sequences are SNHLY and FYNNEI. V was clipped by 1 base and J by 7 bases, with 4 bases between them. The CDR3 is made up of 12 amino acids. The CDR3 is CASSEDFGELFF. The CDR3 nucleotides read TGTGCCAGCAGTGAAGATTTCGGGGAGCTGTTTTTT.

The chain uses TRBV18 and TRBJ2-2; the D gene is possibly TRBD2 (6 bases). V gave up 2 bases and J gave up 6 bases, with 19 bases separating them. CDR1 is KGHSH and CDR2 is LQKENI in the germline V gene. CDR3 length: 17 residues. CDR3 region: CASSPRMEGPRPGELFF. CDR3 coding DNA: TGTGCCAGCTCACCAAGAATGGAGGGCCCTAGACCCGGGGAGCTGTTTTTT.

V gene TRBV28 combines with J gene TRBJ1-2; D is perhaps TRBD1 (6 bases). Germline values: CDR1 MDHEN, CDR2 SYDVKM. V gave up 6 bases and J gave up 7 bases, with 12 bases separating them. The CDR3 loop spans 12 amino acids. The CDR3 DNA follows: TGTGCCAGCAGGCCAGGGGTTGGTGGCTACACCTTC. Translated, it gives CASRPGVGGYTF.

The V and J genes are TRBV5-1 and TRBJ2-7; 11 bases map to TRBD2. V shed 2 bases and J 5 bases; nucleotides not matched to a gene: 3. This CDR3 has 14 residues. Germline V gene data show CDR1 as SGHRS and CDR2 as YFSETQ. CDR3 sequence (DNA): TGCGCCAGCAGCTTTAGCGGGAGGGCCGACGAGCAGTACTTC. Amino acid sequence: CASSFSGRADEQYF.

The genes are TRBV10-3 and TRBJ1-1, with D possibly matching TRBD1 (5 bases). The CDR3 contains 13 residues. The germline V gene encodes CDR1 ENHRY and CDR2 SYGVKD. With 6 bases removed from V and 4 bases from J, the gap between germline ends came to 12 bases. CDR3 amino acids: CAISHQGGTEAFF. CDR3 sequence (DNA): TGTGCCATCAGCCATCAGGGCGGCACTGAAGCTTTCTTT.

The chain employs TRBV5-1 and TRBJ1-4; D ambiguous. V was shortened by 1 base and J by 3 bases, with 7 bases between the two germline ends. The germline V gene has CDR1 SGHRS and CDR2 YFSETQ. This CDR3 is built from 14 residues. This CDR3 reads CASSLNPSNEKLFF. CDR3 nucleotides: TGCGCCAGCAGCTTGAACCCCTCTAATGAAAAACTGTTTTTT.

The genes are TRBV2 and TRBJ2-3; possible D gene TRBD2, 5 bases. Looked up from germline, CDR1 is SNHLY and CDR2 is FYNNEI. The CDR3 runs to 18 residues. V gave up 0 bases and J gave up 0 bases, with 16 bases separating them. The CDR3, as DNA: TGTGCCAGCAGTGAAGCGAATTCTGGAACTAGTAGCACAGATACGCAGTATTTT. It specifies CASSEANSGTSSTDTQYF.

CDR3 amino acids: CASRTSTGTYEQYF. The DNA of the CDR3 is TGTGCCAGCAGGACGAGTACAGGAACCTACGAGCAGTACTTC. The rearrangement links TRBV21-1 to TRBJ2-7; the tabulated D call, TRBD1, remains unverified against the DNA. TRBV21-1 is described as a pseudogene. The CDR3 length is 14 residues.

This clone has only one observation. The chain carries TRBV5-6 and TRBJ2-3, with D unclear. This CDR3 comprises 13 residues. CDR1 and CDR2 from the germline V gene are SGHDT and YYEEEE. V gave up 0 bases and J gave up 4 bases, with 6 bases separating them. The CDR3 region is CASSLGFADTQYF. DNA for the CDR3: TGTGCCAGCAGCTTGGGGTTCGCAGATACGCAGTATTTT.

The chain uses TRBV3-1 (or the pseudogene TRBV3-2) and TRBJ2-5; the match to TRBD2 covers 12 bases. After removal of 4 bases from V and 5 bases from J, the junction contained 8 bases not matched to a gene. This CDR3 region has 16 residues. Germline V gene sequence: CDR1 LGHDT, CDR2 YNNKEL (reference sequence). The CDR3 DNA reads TGTGCCAGCAGCCCAAGACTAGCGGGAGTGCTGGAGACCCAGTACTTC. Amino acid sequence: CASSPRLAGVLETQYF.

The chain combines TRBV5-1 with TRBJ2-1, with 12 bases that match TRBD2. Per the germline V gene, CDR1 is SGHRS and CDR2 is YFSETQ. The V gene end was trimmed by 4 bases and the J gene end by 8 bases; junction bases not matched to a gene: 13. The CDR3 length is 17 residues. CDR3 in DNA: TGCGCCAGCAGCCCGTCAGGGAGTCTAGCGGGAGGGGATGAGCAGTTCTTC. This codes for CASSPSGSLAGGDEQFF.

In this sample, this clone turned up a few times. The chain has TRBV14 and TRBJ2-2; a possible D gene is TRBD2 (6 bases). Trimming removed 3 bases from V and 5 bases from J, with 16 bases in between. CDR1 and CDR2 (germline): SGHDN, FVKESK. The CDR3 is made up of 16 amino acids. CDR3 DNA sequence: TGTGCCAGCAGCCACCTCCCCCGCGGGGTTACCGGGGAGCTGTTTTTT. Residues: CASSHLPRGVTGELFF.

The chain is built from TRBV7-3 and TRBJ1-5, with 7 bases identical to TRBD1. CDR1 SGHTA and CDR2 FQGTGA come from the germline V gene. J lost 6 bases, V lost 0 bases, and 5 bases had no gene match. There are 15 residues in the CDR3. The CDR3 reads CASSLTLTGIQPQHF. In DNA form, the CDR3 reads TGTGCCAGCAGCTTAACGTTGACAGGGATTCAGCCCCAGCATTTT.

This clone has a handful of counts. The rearrangement links TRBV27 to TRBJ2-1; D unclear. CDR1 and CDR2 from the germline V gene are MNHEY and SMNVEV (reference sequence). CDR3 length equals 14 residues. Trimming shortened V by 0 bases and J by 7 bases, and 10 bases separated the two germline ends. CDR3 bases: TGTGCCAGCAGTTTATCAACGGAACTGAATGAGCAGTTCTTC. As protein: CASSLSTELNEQFF.

The chain combines TRBV4-2 with TRBJ1-1; D not certain. The V end lost 7 bases, the J end lost 4 bases, and 10 bases lay between the germline ends. Germline CDR1 LGHNA, CDR2 YNFKEQ. This CDR3 region has 12 residues. The CDR3 loop is CASNLGRTEAFF. The DNA of the CDR3 is TGTGCCAGCAACCTTGGGCGCACTGAAGCTTTCTTT.

The genes are TRBV19 and TRBJ2-4, with a tentative D call TRBD2 (5 bases). V lost 2 bases to trimming and J lost 6 bases, with 14 bases between them. This CDR3 comprises 15 residues. Germline V gives CDR1 LNHDA, CDR2 SQIVND (reference sequence). The CDR3 DNA reads TGTGCCAGTAGTATATCTAGGGTAGAGGGAAACATTCAGTACTTC. Amino acid sequence: CASSISRVEGNIQYF.

Here the CDR3 reads CASSQAAGQNYEQYF. The DNA for the CDR3 is TGCGCCAGCAGCCAAGCAGCGGGACAGAACTACGAGCAGTACTTC. The chain recombines TRBV4-1 with TRBJ2-7, with D perhaps TRBD1 or TRBD2 (7 bases each). The V gene lost 1 base and the J gene lost 3 bases, with 13 bases spanning the gap. Germline V lookup: CDR1 MGHRA, CDR2 YSYEKL. This CDR3 has 15 residues.

The chain has TRBV7-6 and TRBJ1-3; D perhaps matches TRBD1 (6 bases). CDR1 is SGHVS and CDR2 is FNYEAQ in the germline V gene. The V end was cut by 5 bases, the J end by 1 base, with 12 bases between. CDR3 length: 15 amino acids. In DNA, the CDR3 is TGTGCCAGCAGCCCCGGGACAATATCTGGAAACACCATATATTTT. Protein sequence: CASSPGTISGNTIYF.

The chain carries TRBV28 and TRBJ1-5, with 7 nucleotides matching TRBD1. The V gene's germline CDR1 is MDHEN and CDR2 SYDVKM. This CDR3 is built from 15 residues. Unmatched junction bases numbered 12, after V lost 4 bases and J lost 9 bases. The CDR3 sequence is CASSSSHRGVLPQHF. Here the CDR3 DNA reads TGTGCCAGCAGTTCATCCCACAGGGGAGTGCTGCCCCAGCATTTT.

V gene TRBV28 combines with J gene TRBJ2-5; D may be TRBD1 (5 bases). The V and J ends lost 6 bases and 6 bases respectively, with 23 bases between them. The CDR3 is made up of 16 amino acids. CDR1 MDHEN and CDR2 SYDVKM come from the germline V gene. CDR3: CASSPPRLVGPKTQYF. CDR3 DNA sequence: TGTGCCAGCAGCCCTCCCCGACTTGTGGGGCCGAAGACCCAGTACTTC.

V gene TRBV28 combines with J gene TRBJ1-6, with D maybe TRBD1 (6 bases). Germline V gene sequence: CDR1 MDHEN, CDR2 SYDVKM. This CDR3 contains 13 residues. Between the trimmed V and J ends, which lost 8 bases and 4 bases, there was a span of 9 bases. CDR3 nucleotide sequence: TGTGCCAGCCTGGACAGTTATAATTCACCCCTCCACTTT. Protein: CASLDSYNSPLHF.

This sequence joins TRBV5-1 and TRBJ1-2, with unresolved D. The CDR3 runs 16 residues. V lost 1 base and J 5 bases, leaving 18 bases between the germline ends. Per the germline V gene, CDR1 is SGHRS and CDR2 is YFSETQ. CDR3: CASSLSPSGTVYGYTF. The CDR3 DNA is TGCGCCAGCAGCTTGTCTCCAAGCGGAACCGTATATGGCTACACCTTC.

This chain connects TRBV7-8 to TRBJ2-2; D unresolved. The CDR3 is 18 residues long. V lost 0 bases, J lost 0 bases, and 14 bases lay in between. The germline CDR1 and CDR2 sequences are SGHVS and FQNEAQ. CDR3 sequence (DNA): TGTGCCAGCAGCTTAGCAAAACTATCGCCTACGAACACCGGGGAGCTGTTTTTT. Its translation is CASSLAKLSPTNTGELFF. Based on the CDR3 plus reference TRBV7-8 and TRBJ2-2, the full variable domain is GAGVSQSPRYKVAKRGQDVALRCDPISGHVSLFWYQQALGQGPEFLTYFQNEAQLDKSGLPSDRFFAERPEGSVSTLKIQRTQQEDSAVYLCASSLAKLSPTNTGELFFGEGSRLTVL.

This sequence joins TRBV12-5 and TRBJ2-3, with D hard to call. V lost 4 bases, J lost 6 bases, and 17 bases lay in between. The CDR3 consists of 15 residues. The germline V gene has CDR1 LGHNT and CDR2 FRNRAP. The CDR3 loop reads CASGSPDGFGDTQYF. The CDR3 region has the DNA TGTGCTAGTGGTTCTCCGGACGGGTTCGGGGATACGCAGTATTTT.

The chain is built from TRBV9 and TRBJ2-3; TRBD2 matches at 16 bases. Losses at the gene ends were 3 bases for V and 5 bases for J; bases not matched to a gene: 12. Germline loops: CDR1 SGDLS, CDR2 YYNGEE. The CDR3 covers 19 residues. The CDR3 protein is CASSATGTSGRAGGDTQYF. The CDR3, as DNA: TGTGCCAGCAGCGCGACCGGGACTAGCGGGAGGGCCGGAGGAGATACGCAGTATTTT. Full variable domain (remainder filled in from reference TRBV9 and TRBJ2-3): DSGVTQTPKHLITATGQRVTLRCSPRSGDLSVYWYQQSLDQGLQFLIQYYNGEERAKGNILERFSAQQFPDLHSELNLSSLELGDSALYFCASSATGTSGRAGGDTQYFGPGTRLTVL.

The rearrangement links TRBV7-2 to TRBJ2-7, with 7 positions matching TRBD2. Germline CDR1 and CDR2: SGHTA and FQGNSA. The CDR3 spans 15 residues. Trimming took 0 bases from V and 3 from J; bases not matched to a gene: 5. CDR3: CASSLASSGVYEQYF. In DNA, the CDR3 is TGTGCCAGCAGCTTAGCGTCTAGCGGAGTCTACGAGCAGTACTTC. Together with reference TRBV7-2 and TRBJ2-7, the CDR3 gives the full variable domain: GAGVSQSPSNKVTEKGKDVELRCDPISGHTALYWYRQSLGQGLEFLIYFQGNSAPDKSGLPSDRFSAERTGGSVSTLTIQRTQQEDSAVYLCASSLASSGVYEQYFGPGTRLTVT.